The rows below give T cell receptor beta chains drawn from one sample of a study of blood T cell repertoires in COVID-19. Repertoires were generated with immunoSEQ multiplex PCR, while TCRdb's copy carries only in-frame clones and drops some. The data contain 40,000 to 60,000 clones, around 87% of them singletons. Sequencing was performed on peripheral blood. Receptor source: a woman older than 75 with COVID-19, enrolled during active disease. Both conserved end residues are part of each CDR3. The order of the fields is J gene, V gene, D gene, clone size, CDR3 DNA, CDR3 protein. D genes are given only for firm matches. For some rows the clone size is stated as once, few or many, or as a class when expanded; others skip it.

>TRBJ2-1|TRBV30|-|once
TGTGCCTGGAGTGCATTGAGAAATGAGCAGTTCTTC
CAWSALRNEQFF
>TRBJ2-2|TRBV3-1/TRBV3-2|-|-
TGTGCCAGCAGCCACCGAATAGCCTCGGGCACCGGGGAGCTGTTTTTT
CASSHRIASGTGELFF
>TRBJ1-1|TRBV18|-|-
TGTGCCAGCTCACCACAACGGGGGAACACTGAAGCTTTCTTT
CASSPQRGNTEAFF
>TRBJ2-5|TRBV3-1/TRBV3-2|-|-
TGTGCCGCGCGATCCTCTAGGGAGACCCAGTACTTC
CAARSSRETQYF
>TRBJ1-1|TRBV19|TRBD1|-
TGTGCCAGTAGTAACCCAGGGGGAAAGAACACTGAAGCTTTCTTT
CASSNPGGKNTEAFF
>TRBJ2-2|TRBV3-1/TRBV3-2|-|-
TGTGCCAGCAGCCAAGCACTGAACACCGGGGAGCTGTTTTTT
CASSQALNTGELFF
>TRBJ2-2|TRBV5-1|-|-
TGCGCCAGCAGGGCGGGTCCCGGGGAGCTGTTTTTT
CASRAGPGELFF
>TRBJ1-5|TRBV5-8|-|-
TGTGCCAGCAGCGGCCAGTTTTATCAGCCCCAGCATTTT
CASSGQFYQPQHF
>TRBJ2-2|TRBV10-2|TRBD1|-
TGCGCCAGCAGAGTCGATGCAGGGGGCAGCGGCACCGGGGAGCTGTTTTTT
CASRVDAGGSGTGELFF
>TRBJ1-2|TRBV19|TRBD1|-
TGTGCCAGTAGTATGGGGGACAGGGTGTTCTACGGCTACACCTTC
CASSMGDRVFYGYTF
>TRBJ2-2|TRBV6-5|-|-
TGTGCCAGCAGTTGGGGACTGGCAGTGAACACCGGGGAGCTGTTTTTT
CASSWGLAVNTGELFF
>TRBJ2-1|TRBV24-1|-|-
TGTGCCACCCGTTGGGGCGACAATGAGCAGTTCTTC
CATRWGDNEQFF
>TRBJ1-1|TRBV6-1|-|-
TGTGCCAGCAGTGAAGCGGCGGCCATGAACACTGAAGCTTTCTTT
CASSEAAAMNTEAFF
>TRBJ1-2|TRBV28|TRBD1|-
TGTGCCAGCAGTTCGACCGGGACAGAGCGGTATGGCTACACCTTC
CASSSTGTERYGYTF
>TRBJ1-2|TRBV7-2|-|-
TGTGCCAGCAGCTTAACAGATACTAACTATGGCTACACCTTC
CASSLTDTNYGYTF
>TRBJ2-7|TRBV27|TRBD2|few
TGTGCCAGCAGTCCCGGGGGTAGCGGGGGGTTCTACGAGCAGTACTTC
CASSPGGSGGFYEQYF
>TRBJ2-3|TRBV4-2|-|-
TGTGCCAGCAGCCAAGCTTGGGGCCGCTATAGCACAGATACGCAGTATTTT
CASSQAWGRYSTDTQYF
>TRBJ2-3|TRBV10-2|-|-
TGCGCCAGCAGAACTCCAGATACGCAGTATTTT
CASRTPDTQYF
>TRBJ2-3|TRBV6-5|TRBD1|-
TGTGCCAGCAGTTACTCGGGACAGTGGGGGATGGATACGCAGTATTTT
CASSYSGQWGMDTQYF
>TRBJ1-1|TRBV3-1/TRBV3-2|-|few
TGTGCCAGCAGCCCCAGCGGAGAGGGTCACACTGAAGCTTTCTTT
CASSPSGEGHTEAFF
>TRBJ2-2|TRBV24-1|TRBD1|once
TGTGCCACCAGTGGAAACAGGGGCCCCGCTGGCACCGGGGAGCTGTTTTTT
CATSGNRGPAGTGELFF
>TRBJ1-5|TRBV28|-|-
TGTGCCAGCAGTTTAACCAGGAATCAGCCCCAGCATTTT
CASSLTRNQPQHF
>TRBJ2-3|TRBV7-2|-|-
TGTGCCAGCAGCCCTAGAATCAAGGCTTCGGAGCGCACAGATACGCAGTATTTT
CASSPRIKASERTDTQYF
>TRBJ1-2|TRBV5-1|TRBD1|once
TGCGCATCCGGGACAGGGATGGAGGGCTACACCTTC
CASGTGMEGYTF
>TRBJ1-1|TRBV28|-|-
TGTGCCAGCGTTGGGAGCGGAGGGAGCACTGAAGCTTTCTTT
CASVGSGGSTEAFF
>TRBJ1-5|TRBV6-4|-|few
TGTGCCAGCAGTGAGGAGTTAGGTCAGCCCCAGCATTTT
CASSEELGQPQHF
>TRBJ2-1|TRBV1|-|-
TGCACCAGCAGCCAAGAAACAGGCGGTAGCGGGGGGGCCTACAATGAGCAGTTCTTC
CTSSQETGGSGGAYNEQFF
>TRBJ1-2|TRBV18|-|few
TGTGCCAGCTCACAAGACACTAACTATGGCTACACCTTC
CASSQDTNYGYTF
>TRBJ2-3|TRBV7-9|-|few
TGTGCCAGCAGCCCCGTCGCAGATACGCAGTATTTT
CASSPVADTQYF
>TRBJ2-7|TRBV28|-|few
TGTGCCAGCAGCTTTGCCTACGAGCAGTACTTC
CASSFAYEQYF
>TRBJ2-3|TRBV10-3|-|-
TGTGCCATCAGTCCAGAGGTGGCGTCCACAGATACGCAGTATTTT
CAISPEVASTDTQYF
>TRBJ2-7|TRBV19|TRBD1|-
TGTGCCAGTAGTATGGACAGGGAGCCCCAAAGTAACGAGCAGTACTTC
CASSMDREPQSNEQYF
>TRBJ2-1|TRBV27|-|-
TGTGCCAGCACCCCCAGGCCAACCCGGGGAGATAGCTCCTACAATGAGCAGTTCTTC
CASTPRPTRGDSSYNEQFF
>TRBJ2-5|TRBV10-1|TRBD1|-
TGCGCCAGCAGTTCCCGGACAGGGGGAGCGACCCAGTACTTC
CASSSRTGGATQYF
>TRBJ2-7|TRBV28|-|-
-
CASSSGQGQHYEQYF
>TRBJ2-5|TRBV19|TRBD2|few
TGTGCCAGTAGTTGGACTAGTGGAGAGACCCAGTACTTC
CASSWTSGETQYF
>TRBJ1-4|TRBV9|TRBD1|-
TGTGCCAGCAGCGTCGGGACAGGGGTCAATAATGAAAAACTGTTTTTT
CASSVGTGVNNEKLFF
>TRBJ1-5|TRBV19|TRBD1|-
TGTGCCAGTACCACAGGGGACAGGGGAAATCAGCCCCAGCATTTT
CASTTGDRGNQPQHF
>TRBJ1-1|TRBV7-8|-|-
TGTGCCAGCAGCCCGAGGAGGGCGGGCCCTGAAGCTTTCTTT
CASSPRRAGPEAFF
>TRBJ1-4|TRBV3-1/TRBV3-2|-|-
TGTGCCAGCAGCCAATTGAGCGCTACAGGGGAAAAACTGTTTTTT
CASSQLSATGEKLFF
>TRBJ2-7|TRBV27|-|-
TGTGCCAGCAGCATAGGGGGGGCTGGTTGGTACTTC
CASSIGGAGWYF
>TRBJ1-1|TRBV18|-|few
TGTGCCAGCTCACCTGGGGCGGGGGAGGCTGAAGCTTTCTTT
CASSPGAGEAEAFF
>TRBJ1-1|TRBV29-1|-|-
TGCAGCGTTGGTAAAAGGGTACAGGACACTGAAGCTTTCTTT
CSVGKRVQDTEAFF
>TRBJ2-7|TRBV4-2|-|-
TGTGCCAGCAGCCAAGATAGAACTAGCCCCTACGAGCAGTACTTC
CASSQDRTSPYEQYF
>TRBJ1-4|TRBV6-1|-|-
TGTGCCAGCAGTGACCTAGGAAGATACCTCAAAAAACTGTTTTTT
CASSDLGRYLKKLFF
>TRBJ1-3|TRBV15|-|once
TGTGCCACCAGCAGAGGACAGATCTCTGGAAACACCATATATTTT
CATSRGQISGNTIYF
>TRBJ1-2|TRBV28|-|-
TGTGCCAGCAGACGGGACATCCATGGCTACACCTTC
CASRRDIHGYTF
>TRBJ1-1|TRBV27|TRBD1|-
TGTGCCAGCACCGACAGGGGGAACACTGAAGCTTTCTTT
CASTDRGNTEAFF
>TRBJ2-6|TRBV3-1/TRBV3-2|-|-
TGTGCCAGCAGCCGGTGGGGGGGCCAGACACGCTCTGGGGCCAACGTCCTGACTTTC
CASSRWGGQTRSGANVLTF
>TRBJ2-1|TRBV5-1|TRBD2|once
TGCGCCAGCAGCTTGAGTCTAGCGGGCTTAGCCTACAATGAGCAGTTCTTC
CASSLSLAGLAYNEQFF
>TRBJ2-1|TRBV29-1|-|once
TGCAGCGTCCAAGGCAGGCTCTCCTACAATGAGCAGTTCTTC
CSVQGRLSYNEQFF
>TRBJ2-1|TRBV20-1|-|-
TGCAGTGCTGTGAAACGGGGAGAGCAGTTCTTC
CSAVKRGEQFF
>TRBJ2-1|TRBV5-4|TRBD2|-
TGTGCCAGCAGCTTGCCTAGCGGGAGAGGCAATGAGCAGTTCTTC
CASSLPSGRGNEQFF
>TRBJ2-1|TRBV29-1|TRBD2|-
TGCAGCCCTAAACTAGCGGTTAACAATGAGCAGTTCTTC
CSPKLAVNNEQFF
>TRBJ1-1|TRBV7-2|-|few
TGTGCCAGCAGCTTAGTCTCGGAGAGCCAAGTTGAAGCTTTCTTT
CASSLVSESQVEAFF
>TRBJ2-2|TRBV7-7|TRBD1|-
TGTGCTAGCAGCTCAACACTAACGGGACAGGGGATCGGGGAGCTGTTTTTT
CASSSTLTGQGIGELFF
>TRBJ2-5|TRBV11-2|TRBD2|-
TGTGCCAGCAGCCCCCCCGGGACTAGATCGGGGACCCAGTACTTC
CASSPPGTRSGTQYF